The TCR beta chain described here comes from a study of T cell changes during pregnancy in multiple sclerosis. Here immunoSEQ multiplex PCR was the method, and the copy in TCRdb shows in-frame clones only, minus some. Found here are some 100,000 clones, approximately 90% of them singletons; the top ten hold around 1.2%. The CDR3 extends over 15 amino acids. V dropped 0 bases and J dropped 10; count of bases not matched to a gene: 6. Germline assignment: CDR1 MNHEY and CDR2 SVGAGI. The chain recombines TRBV6-5 with TRBJ2-1; 10 nucleotides align to TRBD2. The receptor was isolated from a female donor with multiple sclerosis, enrolled in a pregnancy study. Sequenced here: peripheral blood, sampled in the second trimester of pregnancy. The CDR3 protein is CASSYSSGTSAEQFF. The CDR3 region has the DNA TGTGCCAGCAGTTACTCCTCCGGGACTAGCGCAGAGCAGTTCTTC.